This TCR beta chain was identified during a study of T cell responses to AZD1222 COVID-19 vaccine. Method: immunoSEQ multiplex PCR; TCRdb's copy keeps in-frame clones and lacks some. The sample carries approximately 120,000 clones, around 83% recorded once. CDR1 and CDR2 from the germline V gene are KGHSH and LQKENI. The CDR3 is made up of 20 amino acids. J lost 0 bases, V lost 1 base, and 16 bases had no gene match. Only a few counts were recorded for this clone. This receptor was obtained from an adult who received the AZD1222 COVID-19 vaccine. The V and J genes are TRBV18 and TRBJ1-1; TRBD1 matches at 8 bases. The sequencing here drew on peripheral blood, taken 28 days after the second AZD1222 dose. The CDR3 DNA reads as TGTGCCAGCTCACCACGTCCTATGGGACAGGCCCTCCTGTTGAACACTGAAGCTTTCTTT. Residues: CASSPRPMGQALLLNTEAFF.